Below, one TCR beta chain is given with its context. Germline loops: CDR1 MNHNS, CDR2 SASEGT. V gave up 2 bases and J gave up 0 bases, with 11 bases separating them. This CDR3 region has 16 residues. Original handling: How many nucleated cells were present was estimated from reference gene primer amplification. The assay was immunoSEQ multiplex PCR, and TCRdb's table has in-frame clones only and misses some. That table gives V, J and clone size, and the DNA gave D and trimming. The table lists 150,000 to 200,000 clones, 88% of them singletons. This entry is derived from a study of blood T cell repertoires in COVID-19. Study summary: The United States, Italy and Spain supplied acute and convalescent COVID-19 samples. In each case, the material was cDNA or gDNA derived from T cells, B-cell-depleted T cells, or PBMCs.

This sequence joins TRBV6-1 and TRBJ1-5; possibly TRBD1 for D (6 bases). The sequenced material came from peripheral blood. This sequence originates from a man between 35 and 55 years old with active or convalescent COVID-19. CDR3 in amino acids: CASSEPTGSSNQPQHF. CDR3 sequence (DNA): TGTGCCAGCAGTGAACCAACAGGGTCTAGCAATCAGCCCCAGCATTTT.